This is a list of T cell receptor beta chains from one sample in a study of long-term antiretroviral therapy in people with HIV. The repertoire was sequenced with immunoSEQ multiplex PCR; TCRdb's copy has only in-frame clones and lacks some. The sample has about 25,000 clones, under 85% seen once; the top ten hold roughly 10%. The sample in question was unsorted PBMCs, obtained 2.1 years after starting antiretroviral therapy. These receptors were taken from a man younger than 40 with HIV. Both conserved end residues are part of each CDR3. The D gene is left open where the match is weak. The size of a clone is reported for some rows only, either as once, few or many, or as a class for expanded clones.

d_gene	j_gene	v_gene	abundance	CDR3aa	CDR3nt
TRBD1	TRBJ2-5	TRBV10-3	NA	CAIGDRGQETQYF	TGTGCCATAGGGGACAGGGGGCAGGAGACCCAGTACTTC
TRBD2	TRBJ2-1	TRBV7-9	NA	CASSLQLAGVGNEQFF	TGTGCCAGCAGCTTACAACTAGCGGGGGTGGGCAATGAGCAGTTCTTC
NA	TRBJ1-1	TRBV30	NA	CAWSGQTNTEAFF	TGTGCCTGGAGTGGACAGACGAACACTGAAGCTTTCTTT
NA	TRBJ1-2	TRBV28	few	CASSETGSSGYTF	TGTGCCAGCAGTGAAACAGGGAGTTCTGGCTACACCTTC
NA	TRBJ1-2	TRBV9	NA	CASSGETVNYGYTF	TGTGCCAGCAGCGGCGAAACGGTGAACTATGGCTACACCTTC
NA	TRBJ1-6	TRBV2	few	CASSESGPRNASPLHF	TGTGCCAGCAGTGAAAGCGGACCGCGAAACGCATCACCCCTCCACTTT
NA	TRBJ1-4	TRBV28	NA	CASTGALLNEKLFF	TGTGCCAGCACAGGGGCCCTACTGAATGAAAAACTGTTTTTT
NA	TRBJ1-2	TRBV5-4	few	CASSSPLGAGDRRGYTF	TGTGCCAGCAGCTCCCCCCTTGGGGCAGGGGATCGGAGAGGCTACACCTTC
NA	TRBJ2-2	TRBV2	few	CASSEQAGRTGELFF	TGTGCCAGCAGTGAACAGGCAGGGCGCACCGGGGAGCTGTTTTTT
NA	TRBJ2-5	TRBV25-1	once	CASSEAGQETQYF	TGTGCCAGCAGTGAAGCAGGTCAAGAGACCCAGTACTTC
NA	TRBJ1-1	TRBV21-1	medium-sized	CASTQKGENTEAFF	TGTGCCAGCACCCAAAAAGGGGAAAACACTGAAGCTTTCTTT
NA	TRBJ2-7	TRBV29-1	NA	CSVGRDTLSYEQYF	TGCAGCGTGGGCAGGGACACCCTCTCCTACGAGCAGTACTTC
TRBD1	TRBJ1-2	TRBV30	NA	CAWSVNRGNYGYTF	TGTGCCTGGAGTGTCAACAGGGGGAACTATGGCTACACCTTC
NA	TRBJ1-4	TRBV28	NA	CASSISGVDATNEKLFF	TGTGCCAGCTCTATTTCGGGGGTCGATGCAACTAATGAAAAACTGTTTTTT
TRBD2	TRBJ2-5	TRBV15	NA	CATSSGGANDQETQYF	TGTGCCACCAGCAGCGGGGGGGCCAACGATCAAGAGACCCAGTACTTC
TRBD1	TRBJ1-2	TRBV6-5	once	CASSYLATGTIYGYTF	TGTGCCAGCAGTTACTTGGCGACAGGGACCATCTATGGCTACACCTTC
NA	TRBJ2-2	TRBV6-5	NA	CASSQKQQVTGELFF	TGTGCCAGCAGTCAAAAACAACAGGTCACCGGGGAGCTGTTTTTT
TRBD1	TRBJ2-5	TRBV5-1	NA	CASSPQGLQETQYF	TGCGCCAGCAGCCCACAGGGGCTCCAAGAGACCCAGTACTTC
TRBD2	TRBJ2-2	TRBV5-1	NA	CASSRGLAGGPHTGELFF	TGCGCCAGCAGCCGGGGACTAGCGGGAGGGCCACACACCGGGGAGCTGTTTTTT
NA	TRBJ2-2	TRBV5-4	NA	CASSLWWNTGELFF	TGTGCCAGCAGCTTGTGGTGGAACACCGGGGAGCTGTTTTTT
TRBD1	TRBJ1-6	TRBV30	NA	CAWTHGTGPGAPLHF	TGTGCCTGGACCCACGGGACAGGGCCCGGTGCACCCCTCCACTTT
TRBD1	TRBJ1-6	TRBV19	NA	CASSPPTGDRISPLHF	TGTGCCAGTAGTCCCCCTACAGGGGATCGGATTTCACCCCTCCACTTT
TRBD2	TRBJ2-1	TRBV5-8	once	CASSRLGSGGYNEQFF	TGTGCCAGCAGCCGACTTGGGAGCGGGGGCTACAATGAGCAGTTCTTC
NA	TRBJ1-2	TRBV27	NA	CASSLSGGANYGYTF	TGTGCCAGCAGTTTATCCGGGGGAGCTAACTATGGCTACACCTTC
NA	TRBJ2-7	TRBV19	NA	CASSIYASAYEQYF	TGTGCCAGTAGTATTTACGCTAGCGCCTACGAGCAGTACTTC
NA	TRBJ2-3	TRBV5-1	NA	CASSLVAGRNTQYF	TGCGCCAGCAGCTTGGTGGCGGGGCGAAATACGCAGTATTTT
TRBD2	TRBJ2-7	TRBV27	once	CASSLMGLGSYEQYF	TGTGCCAGCAGTTTAATGGGACTAGGCTCCTACGAGCAGTACTTC
TRBD2	TRBJ2-7	TRBV10-3	NA	CAISRDYYEQYF	TGTGCCATCTCTAGGGACTACTACGAGCAGTACTTC
NA	TRBJ1-3	TRBV6-5	NA	CASRLLGLGGNTIYF	TGTGCCAGCAGGCTCCTTGGGCTGGGGGGAAACACCATATATTTT
NA	TRBJ1-5	TRBV6-5	NA	CASSYSRGLNQPQHF	TGTGCCAGCAGTTACTCGAGGGGACTGAATCAGCCCCAGCATTTT
TRBD1	TRBJ1-2	TRBV28	NA	CASRHRGLGGYTF	TGTGCCAGCAGACACAGGGGGCTAGGTGGCTACACCTTC
NA	TRBJ2-1	TRBV6-1	NA	CASRRLGAEQFF	TGTGCCAGCAGACGACTAGGCGCCGAGCAGTTCTTC
NA	TRBJ2-7	TRBV6-5	NA	CASSYRGSYEQYF	TGTGCCAGCAGTTACCGAGGGTCCTACGAGCAGTACTTC
NA	TRBJ2-7	TRBV30	NA	CAWSVGFTYEQYF	TGTGCCTGGAGTGTGGGGTTCACCTACGAGCAGTACTTC
TRBD2	TRBJ2-2	TRBV7-9	NA	CASSASRGRDGTGELFF	TGTGCCAGCAGCGCTAGCCGGGGGAGGGACGGAACCGGGGAGCTGTTTTTT
TRBD1	TRBJ1-4	TRBV7-9	NA	CASSYGTGGHYEKLFF	TGTGCCAGCAGCTACGGGACAGGGGGCCATTATGAAAAACTGTTTTTT
NA	TRBJ2-3	TRBV5-1	NA	CASSLWGRASDTQYF	TGCGCCAGCAGCTTATGGGGCAGGGCATCAGATACGCAGTATTTT
NA	TRBJ2-1	TRBV27	NA	CASSSLGPSSYNEQFF	TGTGCCAGCAGTTCTCTAGGCCCCAGCTCCTACAATGAGCAGTTCTTC
NA	TRBJ2-3	TRBV4-2	NA	CASSPPGRSTDTQYF	TGTGCCAGCAGCCCCCCCGGACGGAGCACAGATACGCAGTATTTT
NA	TRBJ1-5	TRBV18	NA	CASSQGTIGNQPQHF	TGTGCCAGCTCACAGGGGACAATCGGGAATCAGCCCCAGCATTTT
NA	TRBJ2-3	TRBV4-2	NA	CASSQAAMTGDTQYF	TGTGCCAGCAGCCAAGCCGCCATGACCGGAGATACGCAGTATTTT
NA	TRBJ1-1	TRBV28	NA	CASSLWGGRNTEAFF	TGTGCCAGCAGTCTCTGGGGAGGGCGGAACACTGAAGCTTTCTTT
NA	TRBJ2-1	TRBV20-1	NA	CSASSYNEQFF	TGCAGTGCTAGTAGCTACAATGAGCAGTTCTTC
NA	TRBJ1-2	TRBV9	NA	CASSPSGNYGYTF	TGTGCCAGCAGCCCCTCTGGGAACTATGGCTACACCTTC
TRBD2	TRBJ2-1	TRBV5-4	NA	CASSLPLAGGLNEQFF	TGTGCCAGCAGCTTGCCTCTAGCGGGAGGCCTCAATGAGCAGTTCTTC
NA	TRBJ2-4	TRBV7-9	NA	CASSFGDERENIQYF	TGTGCCAGCAGCTTCGGGGATGAGCGGGAAAACATTCAGTACTTC
NA	TRBJ2-3	TRBV15	NA	CATSRDHHPQYF	TGTGCCACCAGCAGAGATCACCATCCACAGTATTTT
TRBD2	TRBJ2-3	TRBV7-2	NA	CASSFGTSAADTQYF	TGTGCCAGCAGCTTCGGGACTAGCGCTGCAGATACGCAGTATTTT
TRBD1	TRBJ2-7	TRBV28	NA	CASRRTGDYEQYF	TGTGCCAGCAGGCGGACAGGGGACTACGAGCAGTACTTC
NA	TRBJ1-1	TRBV6-1	NA	CASSPFGSNTEAFF	TGTGCCAGCAGTCCTTTCGGCTCGAACACTGAAGCTTTCTTT
NA	TRBJ1-3	TRBV4-1	NA	CASSQAPTGTFSGNTIYF	TGCGCCAGCAGCCAAGCGCCAACCGGGACTTTCTCTGGAAACACCATATATTTT
NA	TRBJ1-4	TRBV6-5	NA	CASSWSAATNEKLFF	TGTGCCAGCAGTTGGAGCGCAGCAACTAATGAAAAACTGTTTTTT
NA	TRBJ1-1	TRBV4-1	few	CASSHQGMHAEAFF	TGCGCCAGCAGCCACCAGGGGATGCACGCTGAAGCTTTCTTT